This T cell receptor (beta chain) was recorded in a study of shared clonotypes between healthy human individuals. Study-wide results and limits: Generally, naive subsets came out with larger estimated richness than memory subsets. Measured sharing among donors was expected to vary with sequencing depth.

V was clipped by 0 bases and J by 0 bases; unmatched bases: 1. CDR1 and CDR2 from the germline V gene are SGHVS and FQNEAQ. The CDR3 spans 15 residues. Naive-designated CD8 cells lacked CD45RO, were positively enriched for CCR7, and omitted terminally differentiated effector memory CD45RA+ cells. Template for every sorted-subset replicate PCR totaled approximately 0.2 ug DNA, some 30,000 T cell genomes. Assay: immunoSEQ multiplex PCR; the TCRdb copy retains only in-frame clones and omits some. The table shows 1.5 million to 2.5 million clones, with about 95% occurring only once. Worth noting for this clone: Antigen specificity is unknown. Other DNA sequences of this sample code for an identical CDR3.

Sequencing input: naive CD8+ T cells sorted from blood. The rearrangement joins TRBV7-8 to TRBJ2-7; TRBD1 aligns across 8 bases. The sequence was obtained from a man younger than 30 in good health. DNA of the CDR3: TGTGCCAGCAGCTTAGCGCAGGGGGCCTCCTACGAGCAGTACTTC. Protein: CASSLAQGASYEQYF. Based on the CDR3 plus reference TRBV7-8 and TRBJ2-7, the full variable domain is GAGVSQSPRYKVAKRGQDVALRCDPISGHVSLFWYQQALGQGPEFLTYFQNEAQLDKSGLPSDRFFAERPEGSVSTLKIQRTQQEDSAVYLCASSLAQGASYEQYFGPGTRLTVT.